The 20 T cell receptor beta chains listed next were all sequenced from one sample in a study of T cell changes during pregnancy in multiple sclerosis. Profiled with immunoSEQ multiplex PCR; TCRdb holds only in-frame clones, not every one. The repertoire holds roughly 110,000 clones, around 90% seen once, with 1.5% to 2% in the top ten. The sequences come from peripheral blood, collected after pregnancy. The receptors stem from a female donor with multiple sclerosis, enrolled in a pregnancy study.

This rearrangement joins TRBV5-1 to TRBJ1-3; TRBD1 is a possible D gene (6 bases). With 1 base removed from V and 2 bases from J, the gap between germline ends came to 19 bases. Germline CDR1 reads SGHRS; CDR2 reads YFSETQ. The CDR3 contains 18 residues. The CDR3 sequence is CASSLNVGGPDTGNTIYF. The DNA of the CDR3 is TGCGCCAGCAGCTTGAATGTGGGGGGGCCGGATACTGGAAACACCATATATTTT.

The chain combines TRBV6-6 with TRBJ1-2, with D perhaps TRBD1 (5 bases). The V gene's germline CDR1 is MNHNY and CDR2 SVGAGI (reference sequence). The germline V and J ends were trimmed by 7 bases and 8 bases, with 17 bases remaining between them. There are 13 residues in the CDR3. The CDR3 DNA reads as TGTGCCAGCACTCGGGGGGGGGAAGGAGGCTACACCTTC. Protein: CASTRGGEGGYTF.

The J gene is TRBJ2-5, the V gene TRBV5-6, with D perhaps TRBD2 (5 bases). V lost 4 bases and J 2 bases, leaving 9 bases between the germline ends. CDR1 SGHDT and CDR2 YYEEEE come from the germline V gene. CDR3 size: 13 residues. The CDR3 protein is CASSGGLQETQYF. The CDR3 nucleotides are TGTGCCAGCAGCGGTGGACTTCAAGAGACCCAGTACTTC.

The rearrangement uses TRBV28 and TRBJ1-2, with D maybe TRBD1 (5 bases). The V and J ends lost 2 bases and 4 bases respectively, with 11 bases between them. The CDR3 is made up of 14 amino acids. CDR1 is MDHEN, CDR2 SYDVKM, per germline. CDR3 nucleotide sequence: TGTGCCAGCAGTTTAGGCAGGGATGGCTATGGCTACACCTTC. Its translation: CASSLGRDGYGYTF.

CDR3 loop: CASGDRPYNEQFF. The CDR3 nucleotides are TGTGCCAGCGGGGACAGGCCCTACAATGAGCAGTTCTTC. V usage is TRBV2 and J usage is TRBJ2-1, with 8 bases lining up with TRBD1. The junction had 2 bases not matched to a gene; V was cut back by 8 bases and J by 2 bases. Germline V gene data show CDR1 as SNHLY and CDR2 as FYNNEI. The CDR3 runs to 13 residues.

The chain uses TRBV19 and TRBJ1-3; 9 bases map to TRBD1. This CDR3 is 16 amino acids long. CDR1 and CDR2 from the germline V gene are LNHDA and SQIVND (reference sequence). After removal of 6 bases from V and 1 base from J, the junction contained 7 bases not matched to a gene. The CDR3 region is CASRPMTGGSGNTIYF. CDR3 nucleotide sequence: TGTGCCAGTAGGCCCATGACAGGGGGATCTGGAAACACCATATATTTT. The full variable domain, with the rest looked up from reference TRBV19 and TRBJ1-3, is DGGITQSPKYLFRKEGQNVTLSCEQNLNHDAMYWYRQDPGQGLRLIYYSQIVNDFQKGDIAEGYSVSREKKESFPLTVTSAQKNPTAFYLCASRPMTGGSGNTIYFGEGSWLTVV.

This sequence joins TRBV7-9 and TRBJ2-1; D uncertain. The V end was cut by 1 base, the J end by 7 bases, with 5 bases between. Germline V gene lookup returns CDR1 SEHNR and CDR2 FQNEAQ (reference sequence). The CDR3 runs 12 residues. The CDR3 DNA sequence: TGTGCCAGCAGCTTAGGCGATAATGAGCAGTTCTTC. Protein product: CASSLGDNEQFF.

The CDR3: CASTSQVFMNTEAFF. CDR3 sequence (DNA): TGCGCCAGCACCTCACAAGTATTCATGAACACTGAAGCTTTCTTT. The chain uses TRBV4-1 and TRBJ1-1; D gene unclear. From germline, CDR1 is MGHRA and CDR2 YSYEKL. The CDR3 length is 15 residues. V was shortened by 7 bases and J by 0 bases, with 15 bases between the two germline ends.

This sequence joins TRBV30 and TRBJ2-5, with D tentatively TRBD1 (6 bases). Germline assignment: CDR1 GTSNPN and CDR2 SVGIG (reference sequence). CDR3 length: 14 residues. V was clipped by 1 base and J by 2 bases, with 11 bases between them. CDR3 sequence (DNA): TGTGCCTGGAGTGGCGGACAGATTCAAGAGACCCAGTACTTC. Translating it yields CAWSGGQIQETQYF.

CDR3: CASSPGFMNTEAFF. The CDR3 nucleotides read TGTGCCAGCAGCCCGGGATTTATGAACACTGAAGCTTTCTTT. This chain uses TRBV9 with TRBJ1-1; D is unclear. The CDR3 sequence is 14 residues long. The V and J ends lost 4 bases and 0 bases respectively, with 10 bases between them. Germline assignment: CDR1 SGDLS and CDR2 YYNGEE.

The chain employs TRBV7-2 and TRBJ1-3, with a tentative D call TRBD1 (5 bases). CDR1 is SGHTA and CDR2 is FQGNSA in the germline V gene. This CDR3 region has 16 residues. The germline V and J ends were trimmed by 5 bases and 0 bases, with 14 bases remaining between them. DNA for the CDR3: TGTGCCAGCAGCGCGGGACGGCGGAGCTCTGGAAACACCATATATTTT. Translating gives CASSAGRRSSGNTIYF.

This chain connects TRBV6-6 to TRBJ1-3, with a tentative D call TRBD1 (6 bases). The CDR3 has 16 amino acids. CDR1 is MNHNY, CDR2 SVGAGI, per germline (reference sequence). Trimming took 1 base from V and 4 from J, leaving 14 bases between them. As DNA, the CDR3 is TGTGCCAGCAGTTACTTTGCCGGGGGGGGCGGAAACACCATATATTTT. It codes for CASSYFAGGGGNTIYF.

This chain uses TRBV5-4 with TRBJ1-5; D is uncertain. Trimming removed 7 bases at V and 4 bases at J, with 12 bases between. Looked up from germline, CDR1 is SGHNT and CDR2 is YYREEE (reference sequence). The CDR3 contains 13 residues. CDR3: CASSSGGNQPQHF. The CDR3 coding sequence is TGTGCCAGCTCGTCCGGCGGGAATCAGCCCCAGCATTTT.

The rearrangement uses TRBV30 and TRBJ2-1; TRBD2 aligns across 10 bases. The CDR3 spans 17 residues. The V gene end was trimmed by 4 bases and the J gene end by 9 bases; junction bases not matched to a gene: 18. From germline, CDR1 is GTSNPN and CDR2 SVGIG (reference sequence). The CDR3 here is CAWIAILSGRAGGEQFF. DNA of the CDR3: TGTGCCTGGATAGCCATATTGAGCGGGAGGGCCGGGGGTGAGCAGTTCTTC.

The chain is built from TRBV5-1 and TRBJ1-2; a weak D match, TRBD1 (6 bases). Trimming removed 2 bases from V and 8 bases from J, with 19 bases in between. The CDR3 length is 15 residues. The germline V gene has CDR1 SGHRS and CDR2 YFSETQ. The CDR3 DNA sequence: TGCGCCAGCAGCTTTAAGGACAGTTACGGCGCCGGCTACACCTTC. Amino acid sequence: CASSFKDSYGAGYTF. Supplemented by reference TRBV5-1 and TRBJ1-2, the full variable domain reads KAGVTQTPRYLIKTRGQQVTLSCSPISGHRSVSWYQQTPGQGLQFLFEYFSETQRNKGNFPGRFSGRQFSNSRSEMNVSTLELGDSALYLCASSFKDSYGAGYTFGSGTRLTVV.

The chain recombines TRBV5-1 with TRBJ2-5; TRBD1 is a possible D gene (5 bases). CDR3 length: 18 residues. Germline CDR1 SGHRS, CDR2 YFSETQ. The germline V and J ends were trimmed by 4 bases and 2 bases, with 24 bases remaining between them. The DNA for the CDR3 is TGCGCCAGCAGCCCGGACCAGACAGTTCGGGCCCAACAAGAGACCCAGTACTTC. Protein product: CASSPDQTVRAQQETQYF. The variable domain in full, completed from reference TRBV5-1 and TRBJ2-5, reads KAGVTQTPRYLIKTRGQQVTLSCSPISGHRSVSWYQQTPGQGLQFLFEYFSETQRNKGNFPGRFSGRQFSNSRSEMNVSTLELGDSALYLCASSPDQTVRAQQETQYFGPGTRLLVL.

The chain is built from TRBV6-1 and TRBJ2-1; weak D call: TRBD2 (5 bases). Germline values: CDR1 MNHNS, CDR2 SASEGT. CDR3 length equals 15 residues. V gave up 2 bases and J gave up 2 bases, with 10 bases separating them. The CDR3 region has the DNA TGTGCCAGCAGTGAAAGGCGGGTCCCCTACAATGAGCAGTTCTTC. Encoded protein: CASSERRVPYNEQFF.

This chain joins TRBV5-1 and TRBJ1-4; D call uncertain. This CDR3 is 13 amino acids long. In germline, CDR1 is SGHRS, CDR2 YFSETQ. V gave up 0 bases and J gave up 8 bases, with 8 bases separating them. CDR3: CASSLGLGEKLFF. The CDR3 DNA follows: TGCGCCAGCAGCTTGGGTCTCGGGGAAAAACTGTTTTTT. Looking up the rest from reference TRBV5-1 and TRBJ1-4 gives the full variable domain: KAGVTQTPRYLIKTRGQQVTLSCSPISGHRSVSWYQQTPGQGLQFLFEYFSETQRNKGNFPGRFSGRQFSNSRSEMNVSTLELGDSALYLCASSLGLGEKLFFGSGTQLSVL.

This clone was recorded only once. The chain is built from TRBV9 and TRBJ1-2; the match to TRBD1 covers 7 bases. The germline V gene encodes CDR1 SGDLS and CDR2 YYNGEE. This CDR3 is 14 amino acids long. J lost 8 bases, V lost 0 bases, and 7 bases had no gene match. The CDR3 here is CASSVERGPGGYTF. The CDR3 bases are TGTGCCAGCAGCGTAGAAAGGGGGCCGGGCGGCTACACCTTC.

The chain carries TRBV4-1 and TRBJ2-1; 10 bases are shared with TRBD1. V trimming: 5 bases; J trimming: 7 bases; junction bases outside the gene matches: 8. The germline V gene encodes CDR1 MGHRA and CDR2 YSYEKL. This CDR3 region has 15 residues. CDR3 loop: CASSYHGTGDNEQFF. The CDR3 DNA reads as TGCGCCAGCAGCTACCACGGGACAGGGGATAATGAGCAGTTCTTC.